The rows below give T cell receptor beta chains drawn from one sample of a study of blood T cell repertoires in COVID-19. Method: immunoSEQ multiplex PCR; TCRdb's copy keeps in-frame clones and lacks some. Here the sample spans under 250,000 clones, 65% to 90% being singletons. The sample taken for sequencing was peripheral blood. Receptor source: a man aged 45 to 65 with COVID-19, enrolled during active disease. CDR3s include the opening cysteine and the closing phenylalanine or tryptophan. D genes are given only for firm matches. Some rows have no size entry. The others give once, few or many, or a class for an expanded clone.

j_gene: TRBJ1-1; v_gene: TRBV5-6; d_gene: TRBD1; abundance: NA; CDR3nt: TGTGCCAGCAATACCGACAGGGGCTTCACTGAAGCTTTCTTT; CDR3aa: CASNTDRGFTEAFF
j_gene: TRBJ2-1; v_gene: TRBV6-5; d_gene: NA; abundance: once; CDR3nt: TGTGCCAGCACCATAGGGCGGGGATCCTACAATGAGCAGTTCTTC; CDR3aa: CASTIGRGSYNEQFF
j_gene: TRBJ1-2; v_gene: TRBV14; d_gene: NA; abundance: NA; CDR3nt: TGTGCCAGCAGCTGGTCAGGCAAAGGCTACACCTTC; CDR3aa: CASSWSGKGYTF
j_gene: TRBJ2-1; v_gene: TRBV6-5; d_gene: TRBD2; abundance: NA; CDR3nt: TGTGCCAGCAGAAGTAGCGGGGGGCGCTACAATGAGCAGTTCTTC; CDR3aa: CASRSSGGRYNEQFF
j_gene: TRBJ1-3; v_gene: TRBV28; d_gene: TRBD1; abundance: NA; CDR3nt: TGTGCCAGCAGGACAGGGTCTGGTGGAAACACCATATATTTT; CDR3aa: CASRTGSGGNTIYF
j_gene: TRBJ1-1; v_gene: TRBV2; d_gene: NA; abundance: NA; CDR3nt: TGTGCCAGCAGTGTCTTGGCGGAAGAAGCTTTCTTT; CDR3aa: CASSVLAEEAFF
j_gene: TRBJ1-1; v_gene: TRBV25-1; d_gene: TRBD1; abundance: NA; CDR3nt: TGTGCCAGCAGTGGTCAGGGACAGGAAGCTTTCTTT; CDR3aa: CASSGQGQEAFF
j_gene: TRBJ1-3; v_gene: TRBV7-6; d_gene: NA; abundance: NA; CDR3nt: TGTGCCAGCAGCTTAGGTGCCGGGAGGGAGTCTGGAAACACCATATATTTT; CDR3aa: CASSLGAGRESGNTIYF
j_gene: TRBJ2-3; v_gene: TRBV14; d_gene: TRBD2; abundance: NA; CDR3nt: TGTGCCAGCAGCCCAGGGTCGGGGGGGCGCAGCACAGATACGCAGTATTTT; CDR3aa: CASSPGSGGRSTDTQYF
j_gene: TRBJ2-2; v_gene: TRBV18; d_gene: NA; abundance: NA; CDR3nt: TGTGCCAGCTCACCACGGCCCGCTCGGCAGGGGAGCACCGGGGAGCTGTTTTTT; CDR3aa: CASSPRPARQGSTGELFF
j_gene: TRBJ2-2; v_gene: TRBV6-2/TRBV6-3; d_gene: TRBD1; abundance: NA; CDR3nt: TGTGCCAGCAGTTACGGACAGGGGTCGAACACCGGGGAGCTGTTTTTT; CDR3aa: CASSYGQGSNTGELFF
j_gene: TRBJ1-3; v_gene: TRBV30; d_gene: TRBD1; abundance: few; CDR3nt: TGTGCCTGCCGACAGGGGAGAAACACCATATATTTT; CDR3aa: CACRQGRNTIYF
j_gene: TRBJ2-1; v_gene: TRBV6-5; d_gene: TRBD2; abundance: NA; CDR3nt: TGTGCCAGCAGTTATGGACTAGCGGGGGGATACAATGAGCAGTTCTTC; CDR3aa: CASSYGLAGGYNEQFF
j_gene: TRBJ2-5; v_gene: TRBV7-9; d_gene: TRBD2; abundance: NA; CDR3nt: TGTGCCAGCAGCCCCGCCGGGACTAGCGGGGAGACCCAGTACTTC; CDR3aa: CASSPAGTSGETQYF
j_gene: TRBJ1-1; v_gene: TRBV11-3; d_gene: NA; abundance: NA; CDR3nt: TGTGCCAGCAGCTTAGATCGGGGGACTGAAGCTTTCTTT; CDR3aa: CASSLDRGTEAFF
j_gene: TRBJ2-3; v_gene: TRBV7-2; d_gene: NA; abundance: NA; CDR3nt: TGTGCCAGCAGCTATACCTACACAGATACGCAGTATTTT; CDR3aa: CASSYTYTDTQYF
j_gene: TRBJ2-7; v_gene: TRBV6-6; d_gene: TRBD1; abundance: NA; CDR3nt: TGTGCCAGCAGTTACTCGGGACAGGGGGCCCAAGAGCAGTACTTC; CDR3aa: CASSYSGQGAQEQYF
j_gene: TRBJ1-2; v_gene: TRBV7-8; d_gene: TRBD1; abundance: NA; CDR3nt: TGTGCCAGCAGCTCTAAGACAGGGTTTAACTATGGCTACACCTTC; CDR3aa: CASSSKTGFNYGYTF
j_gene: TRBJ2-5; v_gene: TRBV20-1; d_gene: NA; abundance: once; CDR3nt: TGCAGTGCTAGTGGTCTCGTGGAGACCCAGTACTTC; CDR3aa: CSASGLVETQYF
j_gene: TRBJ1-1; v_gene: TRBV11-2; d_gene: NA; abundance: NA; CDR3nt: TGTGCCAGCAGCTTAGACTGGGGAGGGTCCACTGAAGCTTTCTTT; CDR3aa: CASSLDWGGSTEAFF
j_gene: TRBJ1-2; v_gene: TRBV4-1; d_gene: TRBD1; abundance: NA; CDR3nt: TGCGCCAGCAGCCACGGACAGGGTACCTATGGCTACACCTTC; CDR3aa: CASSHGQGTYGYTF
j_gene: TRBJ2-1; v_gene: TRBV12-5; d_gene: TRBD1; abundance: NA; CDR3nt: TGTGCTAGTGGTTCCGGGGGAACCGGGACAGGGCCGGCCCAGAGCTCCTACAATGAGCAGTTCTTC; CDR3aa: CASGSGGTGTGPAQSSYNEQFF
j_gene: TRBJ2-7; v_gene: TRBV24-1; d_gene: NA; abundance: NA; CDR3nt: TGTGCCACCAGTGGGATAGACACCTACGAGCAGTACTTC; CDR3aa: CATSGIDTYEQYF
j_gene: TRBJ2-1; v_gene: TRBV29-1; d_gene: NA; abundance: NA; CDR3nt: TGCAGCGTTCCCTCAATGGAGACGGTCGTCTACAATGAGCAGTTCTTC; CDR3aa: CSVPSMETVVYNEQFF
j_gene: TRBJ1-1; v_gene: TRBV12-3/TRBV12-4; d_gene: NA; abundance: few; CDR3nt: TGTGCCAGCAGTAGTACAGAGAACACTGAAGCTTTCTTT; CDR3aa: CASSSTENTEAFF
j_gene: TRBJ2-6; v_gene: TRBV4-1; d_gene: NA; abundance: NA; CDR3nt: TGCGCCAGCAGCCAAGGAGAGGCGGCTGGGGCCAACGTCCTGACTTTC; CDR3aa: CASSQGEAAGANVLTF
j_gene: TRBJ2-4; v_gene: TRBV10-3; d_gene: TRBD1; abundance: NA; CDR3nt: TGTGCCATCAGTTCGACAGGGGCCAAAAACATTCAGTACTTC; CDR3aa: CAISSTGAKNIQYF
j_gene: TRBJ2-6; v_gene: TRBV4-2; d_gene: TRBD2; abundance: NA; CDR3nt: TGTGCCAGCAGCCAAGCGGTTGCTAGCGGGGACATCTCTGGGGCCAACGTCCTGACTTTC; CDR3aa: CASSQAVASGDISGANVLTF
j_gene: TRBJ2-2; v_gene: TRBV7-8; d_gene: TRBD2; abundance: NA; CDR3nt: TGTGCCAGCAGCTTAGAGCCGGGAACTAGCGGGGGGGTAGCCGGGGAGCTGTTTTTT; CDR3aa: CASSLEPGTSGGVAGELFF
j_gene: TRBJ2-3; v_gene: TRBV7-2; d_gene: NA; abundance: NA; CDR3nt: TGTGCCAGCAGCCATTCATTTGGTACTAGCACAGATACGCAGTATTTT; CDR3aa: CASSHSFGTSTDTQYF
j_gene: TRBJ1-1; v_gene: TRBV12-3/TRBV12-4; d_gene: NA; abundance: NA; CDR3nt: TGTGCCAGCAGTCTAGGGGCGAACACTGAAGCTTTCTTT; CDR3aa: CASSLGANTEAFF
j_gene: TRBJ2-3; v_gene: TRBV6-5; d_gene: NA; abundance: NA; CDR3nt: TGTGCCAGCAGTTCTACTAGGGCCAGCACAGATACGCAGTATTTT; CDR3aa: CASSSTRASTDTQYF
j_gene: TRBJ2-1; v_gene: TRBV5-1; d_gene: TRBD1; abundance: NA; CDR3nt: TGCGCCAGCAGCTTGGACACAGGGGAATTGGATGAGCAGTTCTTC; CDR3aa: CASSLDTGELDEQFF
j_gene: TRBJ1-2; v_gene: TRBV24-1; d_gene: TRBD1; abundance: NA; CDR3nt: TGTGCCACCAGTGCCCCAACCAGGGGGCGCGGCTATGGCTACACCTTC; CDR3aa: CATSAPTRGRGYGYTF
j_gene: TRBJ1-1; v_gene: TRBV25-1; d_gene: TRBD1; abundance: NA; CDR3nt: TGTGCCAGCAGTTTGACAGGGTACACTGAAGCTTTCTTT; CDR3aa: CASSLTGYTEAFF
j_gene: TRBJ1-1; v_gene: TRBV7-6; d_gene: NA; abundance: NA; CDR3nt: TGTGCCAGCAGCCTGGGGACTAGCACTGAAGCTTTCTTT; CDR3aa: CASSLGTSTEAFF
j_gene: TRBJ2-6; v_gene: TRBV5-1; d_gene: TRBD1; abundance: NA; CDR3nt: TGCGCCAGCAGCGGGGGACAGGGGGGGGTAAATGGGGCCAACGTCCTGACTTTC; CDR3aa: CASSGGQGGVNGANVLTF
j_gene: TRBJ1-2; v_gene: TRBV29-1; d_gene: TRBD1; abundance: NA; CDR3nt: TGCAGCGCTACAGGGGGCGGCGGCTACACCTTC; CDR3aa: CSATGGGGYTF
j_gene: TRBJ1-1; v_gene: TRBV30; d_gene: TRBD1; abundance: NA; CDR3nt: TGTGCCTGGATCCCGGACAGGGGCTTGAACACTGAAGCTTTCTTT; CDR3aa: CAWIPDRGLNTEAFF
j_gene: TRBJ2-7; v_gene: TRBV6-1; d_gene: NA; abundance: NA; CDR3nt: TGTGCCAGCAGAGAAACCGGGACACAAAGGGAACTCCGCTACGAGCAGTACTTC; CDR3aa: CASRETGTQRELRYEQYF